This TCR beta chain was captured in a study of sequential checkpoint blockade in melanoma. The CDR3 spans 12 residues. CDR1 SQVTM and CDR2 ANQGSEA come from the germline V gene. Trimming left V 7 bases short and J 4 bases short, with 13 bases between. Method: immunoSEQ multiplex PCR; TCRdb's copy keeps in-frame clones and lacks some. The sample lists about 2,000 clones, about 29% occurring once. The treatment denotes: randomized to nivolumab then ipilimumab (arm A) or the reverse (arm B). The genes are TRBV29-1 and TRBJ1-2; D possibly corresponds to TRBD1 (5 bases). Sequenced material: tumor tissue (inferred from file names), taken from a patient given nivolumab and ipilimumab in sequence. This TCR was recovered from a human donor with melanoma. CDR3 in amino acids: CSDQSGGYGYTF. CDR3 in DNA: TGCAGCGACCAGAGTGGGGGCTATGGCTACACCTTC. Variable domain in full (rest from reference TRBV29-1 and TRBJ1-2): SAVISQKPSRDICQRGTSLTIQCQVDSQVTMMFWYRQQPGQSLTLIATANQGSEATYESGFVIDKFPISRPNLTFSTLTVSNMSPEDSSIYLCSDQSGGYGYTFGSGTRLTVV.